This TCR beta chain was identified in a study of T cells expressing NK-cell markers. The overall study: Eight donors were sequenced, seven testing HCMV-seropositive and one testing seronegative.

One entry per CDR3 protein, without DNA, is what TCRdb gives after re-calling the 5' RACE reads. This table lists fewer than 400,000 distinct CDR3 sequences. The CDR3 length is 15 residues. CDR1 and CDR2 (germline): SNHLY, FYNNEI. This chain joins TRBV2 and TRBJ2-5; checking the TCRdb D call of TRBD1 is not possible without DNA. Sequenced sample: blood T cells: a sorted CD56 or NKG2C T cell subset, CD4+ or CD8+ T cells, or bulk PBMC T cells (not recorded which). This sequence was found in a man aged 18 to 69 in good health. The CDR3 is CASRAKGVGDETQYF.